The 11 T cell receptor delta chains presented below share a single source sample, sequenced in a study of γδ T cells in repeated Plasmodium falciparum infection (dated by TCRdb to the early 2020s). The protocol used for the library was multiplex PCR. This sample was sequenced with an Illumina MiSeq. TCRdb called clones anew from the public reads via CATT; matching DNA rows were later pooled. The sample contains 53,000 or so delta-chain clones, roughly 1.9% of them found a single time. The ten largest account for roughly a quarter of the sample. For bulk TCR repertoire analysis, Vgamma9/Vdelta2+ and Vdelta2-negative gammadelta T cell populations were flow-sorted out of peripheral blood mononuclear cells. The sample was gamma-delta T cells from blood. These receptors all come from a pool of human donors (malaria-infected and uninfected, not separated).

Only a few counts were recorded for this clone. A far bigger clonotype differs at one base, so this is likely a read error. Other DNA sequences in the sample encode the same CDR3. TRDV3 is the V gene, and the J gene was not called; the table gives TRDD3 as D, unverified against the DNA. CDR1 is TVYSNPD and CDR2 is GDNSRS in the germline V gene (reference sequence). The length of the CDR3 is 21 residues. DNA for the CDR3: TGTGCCTTTACCTACCCCTCCTACTGGGGGATAGCATCCTTGTACACCGATAAACTCATTTTT. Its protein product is CAFTYPSYWGIASLYTDKLIF.

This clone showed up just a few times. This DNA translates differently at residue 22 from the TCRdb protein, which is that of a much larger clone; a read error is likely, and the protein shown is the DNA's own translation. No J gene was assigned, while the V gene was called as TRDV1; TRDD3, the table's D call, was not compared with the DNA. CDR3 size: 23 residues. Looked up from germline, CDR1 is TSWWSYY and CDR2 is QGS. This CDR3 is CALGEIHTIWGDTPRWYTDKLTF. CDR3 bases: TGTGCTCTTGGGGAAATTCATACTATTTGGGGGGATACGCCGCGGTGGTACACCGATAAACTCACCTTT.

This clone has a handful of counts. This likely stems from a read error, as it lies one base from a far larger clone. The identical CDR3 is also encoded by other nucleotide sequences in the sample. CDR3 in amino acids: CACDAVGDGGYTDKLIF. CDR3 coding DNA: TGTGCCTGTGACGCGGTGGGAGATGGGGGCTACACCGATAAACTCATCTTT. This chain links TRDV2 with TRDJ1; D possibly corresponds to TRDD3 (6 bases). The J gene comes from matching the DNA to germline here; TCRdb lacks it. Trimming took 3 bases from V and 0 from J, leaving 19 bases between them. The CDR3 has 17 residues. CDR1 is GEAIGNYY and CDR2 is EKD in the germline V gene.

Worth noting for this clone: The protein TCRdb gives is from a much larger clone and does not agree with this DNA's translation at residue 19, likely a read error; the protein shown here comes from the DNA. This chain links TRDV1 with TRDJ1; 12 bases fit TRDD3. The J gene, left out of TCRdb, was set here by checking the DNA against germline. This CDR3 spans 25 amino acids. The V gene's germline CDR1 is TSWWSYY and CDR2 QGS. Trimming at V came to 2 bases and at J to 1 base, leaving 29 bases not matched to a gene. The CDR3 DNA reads TGTGCTCTTGGGGAAGGCCCCGTTCGGGACTTACTGGGGGATACTAGGGGGATATGCACCGATAAACTCATCTTT. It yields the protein CALGEGPVRDLLGDTRGICTDKLIF.

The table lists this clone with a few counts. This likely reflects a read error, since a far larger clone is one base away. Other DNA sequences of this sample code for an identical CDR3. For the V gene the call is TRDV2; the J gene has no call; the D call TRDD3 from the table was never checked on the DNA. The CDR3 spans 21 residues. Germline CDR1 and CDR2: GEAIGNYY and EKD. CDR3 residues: CACDTLTLSVLGDNRTDKLIF. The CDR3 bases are TGTGCCTGTGACACCCTCACCTTATCTGTACTGGGGGATAATCGCACCGATAAGCTCATCTTT.

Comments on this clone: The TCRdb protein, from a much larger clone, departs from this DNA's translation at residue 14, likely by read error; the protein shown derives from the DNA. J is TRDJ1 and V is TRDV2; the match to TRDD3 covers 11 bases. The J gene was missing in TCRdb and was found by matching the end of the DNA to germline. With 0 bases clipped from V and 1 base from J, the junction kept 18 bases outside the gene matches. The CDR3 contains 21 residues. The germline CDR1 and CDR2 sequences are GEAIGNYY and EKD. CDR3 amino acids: CACDTLTLSVLGDSRTDKLIF. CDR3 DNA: TGTGCCTGTGACACCCTCACCTTATCTGTACTGGGGGATAGTCGCACCGATAAACTCATCTTT.

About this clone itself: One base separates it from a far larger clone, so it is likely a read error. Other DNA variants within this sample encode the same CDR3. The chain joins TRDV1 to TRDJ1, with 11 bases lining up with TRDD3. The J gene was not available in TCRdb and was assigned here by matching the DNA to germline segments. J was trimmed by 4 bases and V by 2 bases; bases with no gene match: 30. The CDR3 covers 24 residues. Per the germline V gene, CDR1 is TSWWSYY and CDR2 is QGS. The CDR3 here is CALGEVPSFLLPLLGDTLGDKLIF. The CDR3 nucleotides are TGTGCTCTTGGGGAAGTCCCCTCCTTCCTACTCCCTTTATTGGGGGATACGCTGGGCGATAAACTCATCTTT.

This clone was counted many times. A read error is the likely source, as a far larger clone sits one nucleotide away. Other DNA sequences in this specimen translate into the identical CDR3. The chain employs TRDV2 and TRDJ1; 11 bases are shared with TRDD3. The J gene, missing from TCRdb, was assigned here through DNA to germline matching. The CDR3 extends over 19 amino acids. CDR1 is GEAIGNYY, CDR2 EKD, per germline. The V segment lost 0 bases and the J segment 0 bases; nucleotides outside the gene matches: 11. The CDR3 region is CACDTVSGGYSGYTDKLIF. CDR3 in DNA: TGTGCCTGTGACACCGTATCTGGGGGATACTCCGGGTACACCGATAAACTCATCTTT.

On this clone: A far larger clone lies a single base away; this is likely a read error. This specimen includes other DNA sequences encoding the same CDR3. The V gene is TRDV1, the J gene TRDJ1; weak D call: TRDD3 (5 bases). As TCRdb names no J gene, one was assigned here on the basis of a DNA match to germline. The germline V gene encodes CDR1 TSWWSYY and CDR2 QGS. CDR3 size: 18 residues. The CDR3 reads CALGELAARSTYTDKLIF. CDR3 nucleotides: TGTGCCCTTGGGGAACTCGCCGCCCGATCGACGTACACCGATAAACTCATCTTT.

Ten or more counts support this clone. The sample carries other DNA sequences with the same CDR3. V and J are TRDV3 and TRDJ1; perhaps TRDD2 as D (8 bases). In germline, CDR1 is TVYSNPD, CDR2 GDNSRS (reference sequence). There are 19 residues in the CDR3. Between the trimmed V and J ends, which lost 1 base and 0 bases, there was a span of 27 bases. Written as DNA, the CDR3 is TGTGCCTTTACTTTCTTCCTACATCATTACTGGGGACACACCGATAAACTCATCTTT. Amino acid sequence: CAFTFFLHHYWGHTDKLIF. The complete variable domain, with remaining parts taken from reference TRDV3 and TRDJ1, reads CDKVTQSSPDQTVASGSEVVLLCTYDTVYSNPDLFWYRIRPDYSFQFVFYGDNSRSEGADFTQGRFSVKHILTQKAFHLVISPVRTEDSATYYCAFTFFLHHYWGHTDKLIFGKGTRVTVEP.

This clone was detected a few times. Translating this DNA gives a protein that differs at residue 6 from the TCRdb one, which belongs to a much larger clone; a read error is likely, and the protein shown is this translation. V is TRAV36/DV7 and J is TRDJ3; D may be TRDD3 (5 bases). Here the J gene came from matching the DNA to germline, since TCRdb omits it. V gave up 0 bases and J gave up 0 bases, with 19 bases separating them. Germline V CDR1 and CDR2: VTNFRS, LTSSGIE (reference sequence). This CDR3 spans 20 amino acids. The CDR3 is CAVEVPGTPLRSWDTRQMFF. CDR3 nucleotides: TGTGCTGTGGAGGTACCGGGGACGCCATTACGCTCCTGGGACACCCGACAGATGTTTTTC.